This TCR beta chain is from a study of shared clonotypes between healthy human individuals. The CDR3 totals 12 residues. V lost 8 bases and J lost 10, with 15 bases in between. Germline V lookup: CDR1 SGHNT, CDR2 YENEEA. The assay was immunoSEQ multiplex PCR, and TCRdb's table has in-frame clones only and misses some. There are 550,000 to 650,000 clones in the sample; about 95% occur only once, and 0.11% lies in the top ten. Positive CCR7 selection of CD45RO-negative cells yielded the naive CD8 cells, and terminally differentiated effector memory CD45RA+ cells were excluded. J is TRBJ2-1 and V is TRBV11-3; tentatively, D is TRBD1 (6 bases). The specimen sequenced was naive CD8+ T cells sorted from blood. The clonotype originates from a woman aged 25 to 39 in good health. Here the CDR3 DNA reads TGTGCCAGCTCCCTTTCCAGGGGCGAGCAGTTCTTC. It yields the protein CASSLSRGEQFF.